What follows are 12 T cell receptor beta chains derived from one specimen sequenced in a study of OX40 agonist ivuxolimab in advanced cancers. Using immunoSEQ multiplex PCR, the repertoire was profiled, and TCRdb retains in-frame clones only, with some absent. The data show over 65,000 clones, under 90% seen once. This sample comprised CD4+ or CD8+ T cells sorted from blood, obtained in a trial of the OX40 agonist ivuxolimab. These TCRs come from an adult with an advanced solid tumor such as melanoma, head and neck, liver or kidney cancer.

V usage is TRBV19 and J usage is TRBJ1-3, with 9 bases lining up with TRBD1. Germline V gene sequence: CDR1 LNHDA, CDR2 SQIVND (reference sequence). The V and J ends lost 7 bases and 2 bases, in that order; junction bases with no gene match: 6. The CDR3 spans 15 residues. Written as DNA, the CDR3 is TGTGCCAGTACCGAAAGACAGGGGGCTGGAAACACCATATATTTT. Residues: CASTERQGAGNTIYF.

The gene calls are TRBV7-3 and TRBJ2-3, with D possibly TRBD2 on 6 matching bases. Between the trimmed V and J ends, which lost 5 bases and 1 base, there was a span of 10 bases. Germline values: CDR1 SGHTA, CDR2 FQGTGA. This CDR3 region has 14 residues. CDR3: CASSPRRGTDTQYF. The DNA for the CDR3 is TGTGCCAGCAGCCCGCGGAGGGGCACAGATACGCAGTATTTT.

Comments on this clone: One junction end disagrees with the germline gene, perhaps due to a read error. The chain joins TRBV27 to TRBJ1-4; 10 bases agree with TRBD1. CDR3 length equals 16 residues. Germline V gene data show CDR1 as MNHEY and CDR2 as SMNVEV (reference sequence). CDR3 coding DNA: TGTGCCAGCAGTTCACGGACAGGGGGAACTAGTGAAAAACTGTTTTTT. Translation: CASSSRTGGTSEKLFF. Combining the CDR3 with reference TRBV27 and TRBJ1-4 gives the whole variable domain EAQVTQNPRYLITVTGKKLTVTCSQNMNHEYMSWYRQDPGLGLRQIYYSMNVEVTDKGDVPEGYKVSRKEKRNFPLILESPSPNQTSLYFCASSSRTGGTSEKLFFGSGTQLSVL.

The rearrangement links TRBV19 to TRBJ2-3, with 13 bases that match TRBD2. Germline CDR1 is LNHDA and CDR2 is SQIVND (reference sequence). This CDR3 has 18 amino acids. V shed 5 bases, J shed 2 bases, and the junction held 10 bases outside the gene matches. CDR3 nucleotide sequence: TGTGCCAGTAGTCGGACTAGCGGGAGTGAGGGGATCACAGATACGCAGTATTTT. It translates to CASSRTSGSEGITDTQYF.

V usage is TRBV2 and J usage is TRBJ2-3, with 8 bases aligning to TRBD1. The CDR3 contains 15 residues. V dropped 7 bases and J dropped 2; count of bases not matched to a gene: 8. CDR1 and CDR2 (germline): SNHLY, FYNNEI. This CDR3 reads CASIMTGAYTDTQYF. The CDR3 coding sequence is TGTGCCAGCATTATGACAGGGGCCTACACAGATACGCAGTATTTT.

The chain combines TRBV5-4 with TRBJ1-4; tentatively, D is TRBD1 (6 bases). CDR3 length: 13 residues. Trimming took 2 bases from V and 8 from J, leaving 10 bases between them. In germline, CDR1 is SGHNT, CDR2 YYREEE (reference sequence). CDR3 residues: CASSFGGREKLFF. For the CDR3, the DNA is TGTGCCAGCAGCTTCGGGGGGCGCGAAAAACTGTTTTTT.

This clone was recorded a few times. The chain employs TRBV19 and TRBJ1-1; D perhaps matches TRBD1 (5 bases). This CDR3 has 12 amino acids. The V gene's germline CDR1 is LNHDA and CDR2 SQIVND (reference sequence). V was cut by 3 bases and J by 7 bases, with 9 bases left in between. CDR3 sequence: CASSIQGVEAFF. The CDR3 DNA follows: TGTGCCAGTAGTATCCAGGGTGTTGAAGCTTTCTTT.

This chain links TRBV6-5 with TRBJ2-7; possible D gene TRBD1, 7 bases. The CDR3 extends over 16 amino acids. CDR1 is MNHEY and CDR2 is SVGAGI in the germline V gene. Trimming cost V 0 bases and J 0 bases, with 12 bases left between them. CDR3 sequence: CASSYSTGRSSYEQYF. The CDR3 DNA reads TGTGCCAGCAGTTACTCGACAGGGAGGAGCTCCTACGAGCAGTACTTC.

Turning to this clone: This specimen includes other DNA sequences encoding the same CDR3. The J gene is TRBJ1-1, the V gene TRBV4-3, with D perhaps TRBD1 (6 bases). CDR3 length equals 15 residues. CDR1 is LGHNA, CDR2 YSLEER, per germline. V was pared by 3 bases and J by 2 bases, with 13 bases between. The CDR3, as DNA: TGCGCCAGCAGCCAGGCTCCCGGGGGCAACACTGAAGCTTTCTTT. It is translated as CASSQAPGGNTEAFF.

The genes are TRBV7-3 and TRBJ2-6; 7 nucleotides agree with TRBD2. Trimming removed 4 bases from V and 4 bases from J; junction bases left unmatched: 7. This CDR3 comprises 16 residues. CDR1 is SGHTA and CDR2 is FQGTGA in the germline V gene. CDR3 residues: CASSYGAGAGANVLTF. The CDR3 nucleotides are TGTGCCAGCAGCTACGGGGCGGGAGCAGGGGCCAACGTCCTGACTTTC.

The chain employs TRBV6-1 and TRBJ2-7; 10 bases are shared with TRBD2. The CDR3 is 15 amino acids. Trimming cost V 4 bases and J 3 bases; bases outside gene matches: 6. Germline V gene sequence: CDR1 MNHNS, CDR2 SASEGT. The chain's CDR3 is CASSGSSGGYYEQYF. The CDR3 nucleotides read TGTGCCAGCAGTGGATCTAGCGGGGGATACTACGAGCAGTACTTC.

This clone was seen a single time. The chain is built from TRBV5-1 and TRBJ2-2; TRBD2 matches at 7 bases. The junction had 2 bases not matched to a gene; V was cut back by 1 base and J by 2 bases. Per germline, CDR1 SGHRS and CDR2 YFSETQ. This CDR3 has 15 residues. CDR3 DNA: TGCGCCAGCAGCTTGAGGACTAGTAACACCGGGGAGCTGTTTTTT. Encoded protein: CASSLRTSNTGELFF.